The present entry profiles one TCR beta chain with its context. Source study methods: How many nucleated cells were present was estimated from reference gene primer amplification. Libraries were prepared by immunoSEQ multiplex PCR; TCRdb keeps only in-frame clonotypes and omits some of them. V and J calls plus clone size are reproduced from that table; the DNA served to infer D and trimming. The repertoire includes 400,000 to 500,000 clones, roughly 90% of them detected once, and 1.4% to 1.5% sits in the top ten. V lost 4 bases, J lost 1 base, and 16 bases stayed unmatched. The length of the CDR3 is 19 residues. Germline CDR1 is SGDLS and CDR2 is YYNGEE. The sample is drawn from a study of blood T cell repertoires in COVID-19. Study overall: Specimens from acute and convalescent COVID-19 originated in the United States, Italy and Spain.

The sequenced sample consisted of peripheral blood. The TCR was taken from a woman between 25 and 40 years old with active or convalescent COVID-19. The rearrangement links TRBV9 to TRBJ2-1, with TRBD2 matching over 8 bases. CDR3 amino acids: CASSLTTSRGLGSYNEQFF. CDR3 sequence (DNA): TGTGCCAGCAGCCTAACCACCTCCAGGGGACTAGGATCCTACAATGAGCAGTTCTTC.